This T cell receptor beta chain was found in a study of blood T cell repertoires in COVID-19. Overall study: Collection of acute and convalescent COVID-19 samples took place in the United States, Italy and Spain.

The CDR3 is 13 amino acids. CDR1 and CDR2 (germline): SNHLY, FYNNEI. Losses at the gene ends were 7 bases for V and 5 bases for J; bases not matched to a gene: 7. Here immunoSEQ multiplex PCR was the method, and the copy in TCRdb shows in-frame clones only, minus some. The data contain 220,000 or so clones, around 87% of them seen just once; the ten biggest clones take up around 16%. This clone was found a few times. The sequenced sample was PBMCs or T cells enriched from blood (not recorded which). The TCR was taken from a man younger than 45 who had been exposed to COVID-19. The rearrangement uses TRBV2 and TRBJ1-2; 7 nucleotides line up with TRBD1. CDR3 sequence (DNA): TGTGCCAGCATTTCCCAGGGGGGATATGGCTACACCTTC. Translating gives CASISQGGYGYTF.